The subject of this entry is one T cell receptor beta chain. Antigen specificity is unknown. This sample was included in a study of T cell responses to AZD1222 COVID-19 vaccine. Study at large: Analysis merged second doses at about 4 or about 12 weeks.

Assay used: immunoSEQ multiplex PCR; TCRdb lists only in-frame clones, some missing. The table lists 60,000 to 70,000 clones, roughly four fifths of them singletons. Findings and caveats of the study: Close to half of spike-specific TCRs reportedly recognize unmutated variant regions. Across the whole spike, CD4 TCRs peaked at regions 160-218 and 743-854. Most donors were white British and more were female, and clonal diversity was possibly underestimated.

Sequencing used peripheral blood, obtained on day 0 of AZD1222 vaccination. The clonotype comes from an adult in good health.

The CDR3 DNA is TGTGCCAGCAGCCCCGGGGCCGAGGGAGAGACCCAGTACTTC. Amino acid sequence: CASSPGAEGETQYF. V is TRBV9 and J is TRBJ2-5; either TRBD1 or TRBD2 may supply D (5 bases each). The V gene's germline CDR1 is SGDLS and CDR2 YYNGEE. The CDR3 length is 14 residues. The V gene lost 4 bases and the J gene lost 4 bases, with 14 bases spanning the gap.